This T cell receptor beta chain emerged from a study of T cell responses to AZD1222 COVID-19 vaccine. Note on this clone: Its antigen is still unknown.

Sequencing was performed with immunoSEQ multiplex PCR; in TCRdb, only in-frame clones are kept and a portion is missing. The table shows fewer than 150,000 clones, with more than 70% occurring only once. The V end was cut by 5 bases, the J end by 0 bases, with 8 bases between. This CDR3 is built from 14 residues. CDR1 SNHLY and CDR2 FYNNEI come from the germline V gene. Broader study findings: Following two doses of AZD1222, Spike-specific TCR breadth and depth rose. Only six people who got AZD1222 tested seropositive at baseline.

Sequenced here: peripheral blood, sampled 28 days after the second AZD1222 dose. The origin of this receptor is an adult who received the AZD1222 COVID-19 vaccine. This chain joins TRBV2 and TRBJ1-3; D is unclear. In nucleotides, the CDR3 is TGTGCCAGCAGTATTCCAGCCTCTGGAAACACCATATATTTT. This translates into CASSIPASGNTIYF.